Presented here are 28 T cell receptor beta chains from one specimen sequenced in a study of response to subunit inactivated influenza vaccine (dated by TCRdb to the late 2010s). Libraries came from RT-PCR. Sequenced using an Illumina HiSeq 2500. The public reads were reprocessed in TCRdb via fastp at Q25 and MiXCR, keeping in-frame beta chains. A single entry per CDR3 protein holds the most common genes and DNA from its merged rows. For this sample there are around 580,000 distinct CDR3 sequences; 14% appear just once. The top ten clones comprise approximately 10% of the sample. The specimen was PBMCs from blood, collected 11 to 12 days after vaccination. These receptors originate from a man between 45 and 60 years old who received an inactivated influenza vaccine. Donor details come from another sample of the same person, matched by shared clones.

The rearrangement links TRBV4-2 to TRBJ2-7; 8 bases align to TRBD2. Germline lookup yields CDR1 LGHNA and CDR2 YNFKEQ. This CDR3 has 14 residues. The V gene end was trimmed by 4 bases and the J gene end by 0 bases; junction bases not matched to a gene: 2. The CDR3 coding sequence is TGTGCCAGCAGCCCGGCGGGGGGCTCCTACGAGCAGTACTTC. This gives the protein CASSPAGGSYEQYF.

This clonotype came up a few times. This sequence joins TRBV10-3 and TRBJ2-3; 7 bases are shared with TRBD1. V shed 0 bases, J shed 1 base, and the junction held 4 bases outside the gene matches. The V gene's germline CDR1 is ENHRY and CDR2 SYGVKD. The CDR3 runs to 16 residues. The DNA of the CDR3 is TGTGCCATCAGTGAGTCAACAGGGGTTCGCACAGATACGCAGTATTTT. Translated: CAISESTGVRTDTQYF.

The rearrangement joins TRBV5-1 to TRBJ2-1, with D possibly TRBD2 on 6 matching bases. Trimming took 1 base from V and 8 from J, leaving 16 bases between them. Germline V gives CDR1 SGHRS, CDR2 YFSETQ. This CDR3 region has 15 residues. In DNA form, the CDR3 reads TGCGCCAGCAGCTTGTTGGGACTGGCCGTGGATGAGCAGTTCTTC. The encoded protein is CASSLLGLAVDEQFF.

The gene calls are TRBV7-9 and TRBJ2-1; 8 positions match TRBD2. CDR1 and CDR2 from the germline V gene are SEHNR and FQNEAQ (reference sequence). V trimming: 3 bases; J trimming: 9 bases; junction bases outside the gene matches: 10. This CDR3 comprises 15 residues. The CDR3 coding sequence is TGTGCCAGCAGCTTGCGGGAGGTCGCGGGGTTTGAGCAGTTCTTC. This codes for CASSLREVAGFEQFF.

This chain uses TRBV24-1 with TRBJ2-3, with a weak D call TRBD2 (5 bases). The germline V gene encodes CDR1 KGHDR and CDR2 SFDVKD. The CDR3 covers 13 residues. Trimming cost V 8 bases and J 3 bases, with 11 bases left between them. Written as DNA, the CDR3 is TGTGCCACCATGGAATCGGGGACAGATACGCAGTATTTT. It codes for CATMESGTDTQYF.

V is TRBV6-2 or TRBV6-3 and J is TRBJ2-6; 7 bases map to TRBD1. The CDR3 has 15 residues. The V gene end was trimmed by 6 bases and the J gene end by 4 bases; junction bases not matched to a gene: 6. Germline CDR1 reads MNHEY; CDR2 reads SVGEGT. The CDR3, as DNA: TGTGCCAGCAGAAGAACAGGGGCCGGGGCCAACGTCCTGACTTTC. Amino acid sequence: CASRRTGAGANVLTF.

V and J are TRBV21-1 and TRBJ2-1; the D call in the table, TRBD2, was not verified against the DNA. TRBV21-1 is an annotated pseudogene. The CDR3 extends over 14 amino acids. The CDR3 spells CASSKPGLGHEQFF. The CDR3 DNA is TGTGCCAGCAGCAAACCGGGACTAGGCCATGAGCAGTTCTTC.

Only a few counts were recorded for this clonotype. The chain recombines TRBV27 with TRBJ2-7, with 7 bases that match TRBD1. The junction had 5 bases not matched to a gene; V was cut back by 7 bases and J by 2 bases. CDR1 and CDR2 from the germline V gene are MNHEY and SMNVEV (reference sequence). The CDR3 has 13 amino acids. CDR3 nucleotide sequence: TGTGCCAGCAAGCGACAGGGTCCCTACGAGCAGTACTTC. Its translation is CASKRQGPYEQYF.

This chain joins TRBV20-1 and TRBJ2-5, with D uncertain. CDR1 and CDR2 from the germline V gene are DFQATT and SNEGSKA (reference sequence). The V end lost 6 bases, the J end lost 5 bases, and 13 bases lay between the germline ends. The CDR3 has 12 amino acids. The CDR3 sequence is CSAHGGVETQYF. CDR3 nucleotides: TGCAGTGCCCACGGTGGGGTCGAGACCCAGTACTTC.

The sample holds a few counts of this clonotype. The gene calls are TRBV12-3 or TRBV12-4 and TRBJ2-5; D may correspond to TRBD1 or TRBD2 (5 bases each). The V end lost 5 bases, the J end lost 4 bases, and 11 bases lay between the germline ends. The CDR3 has 13 residues. The chain's CDR3 is CASSTGRLETQYF. CDR3 coding DNA: TGTGCCAGCAGTACGGGACGGTTAGAGACCCAGTACTTC.

This clonotype was detected only a few times. The V call is TRBV20-1, the J call TRBJ2-7; D call uncertain. Looked up from germline, CDR1 is DFQATT and CDR2 is SNEGSKA (reference sequence). The CDR3 is 13 amino acids. Trimming took off 6 bases at V and 1 base at J, with 13 bases between the two ends. Here the CDR3 DNA reads TGCAGTGCGACCCCGGTTACTTCCTACGAGCAGTACTTC. Residues: CSATPVTSYEQYF.

The chain employs TRBV20-1 and TRBJ2-3, with 13 bases that match TRBD2. V dropped 5 bases and J dropped 3; count of bases not matched to a gene: 11. Germline V gives CDR1 DFQATT, CDR2 SNEGSKA (reference sequence). The CDR3 runs 17 residues. The CDR3 loop reads CSAGAPLAGGPTDTQYF. The DNA for the CDR3 is TGCAGTGCTGGGGCCCCACTAGCGGGAGGGCCAACAGATACGCAGTATTTT.

Only a few counts were recorded for this clonotype. The gene calls are TRBV20-1 and TRBJ2-5; 11 bases map to TRBD2. CDR3 length equals 15 residues. J gave up 4 bases and V 5 bases, and 9 bases lay outside the gene matches. CDR1 and CDR2 (germline): DFQATT, SNEGSKA (reference sequence). The DNA for the CDR3 is TGCAGTGCTCGGCAGCTAGCGGGGGGACGAGAGACCCAGTACTTC. Translation gives CSARQLAGGRETQYF.

The V and J genes are TRBV4-3 and TRBJ1-4; 8 bases fit TRBD1. Germline V CDR1 and CDR2: LGHNA, YSLEER. J gave up 4 bases and V 4 bases, and 5 bases lay outside the gene matches. CDR3 size: 15 residues. The chain's CDR3 is CASSPGQGVNEKLFF. The CDR3 DNA follows: TGCGCCAGCAGCCCTGGACAGGGTGTTAATGAAAAACTGTTTTTT.

This clonotype was detected many times. The V and J genes are TRBV7-2 and TRBJ1-2; the D is unclear. Germline V lookup: CDR1 SGHTA, CDR2 FQGNSA. This CDR3 has 16 residues. V dropped 6 bases and J dropped 5 bases, with 22 bases sitting between them. CDR3 in DNA: TGTGCCAGCAGTCTGGATTTCCGGGGTTTTTCTTATGGCTACACCTTC. Translation gives CASSLDFRGFSYGYTF.

This clonotype was seen a handful of times. This chain uses TRBV12-3 or TRBV12-4 with TRBJ1-6, with 8 bases that match TRBD1. CDR3 length equals 14 residues. V lost 8 bases and J lost 8; bases outside the gene matches: 8. The CDR3 sequence: CASGWTGLHSPLHF. CDR3 DNA sequence: TGTGCCAGCGGCTGGACAGGGTTACATTCACCCCTCCACTTT.

This clonotype was observed a handful of times. The genes are TRBV6-2 or TRBV6-3 and TRBJ2-3; D gene uncertain. The CDR3 runs 15 residues. The germline V gene has CDR1 MNHEY and CDR2 SVGEGT. Trimming removed 1 base from V and 0 bases from J, with 8 bases in between. The chain's CDR3 is CASSYFQTSTDTQYF. In nucleotides, the CDR3 is TGTGCCAGCAGTTACTTTCAGACCAGCACAGATACGCAGTATTTT.

This clonotype came up a few times. V gene TRBV4-1 combines with J gene TRBJ2-5, with 8 nucleotides matching TRBD2. The CDR3 has 15 residues. Germline CDR1 reads MGHRA; CDR2 reads YSYEKL. The V gene end was trimmed by 2 bases and the J gene end by 4 bases; junction bases not matched to a gene: 6. DNA of the CDR3: TGCGCCAGCAGCCAACCGGGACTAGGCCCAGAGACCCAGTACTTC. This gives the protein CASSQPGLGPETQYF.

This clonotype was found a few times. The CDR3 DNA reads as TGCGCCAGCAGCTTGGGTACAGTGCCCACAGATACGCAGTATTTT. It codes for CASSLGTVPTDTQYF. This rearrangement joins TRBV5-1 to TRBJ2-3; D unresolved. The germline gives CDR1 SGHRS, CDR2 YFSETQ. V was trimmed by 0 bases and J by 2 bases, leaving 10 bases between them. CDR3 length: 15 residues.

This sequence joins TRBV3-1 and TRBJ2-5; weak D call: TRBD1 (5 bases). This CDR3 region has 15 residues. The V gene lost 0 bases and the J gene lost 5 bases, with 13 bases spanning the gap. Germline V lookup: CDR1 LGHDT, CDR2 YNNKEL (reference sequence). The CDR3 region is CASSQDGLGVETQYF. CDR3 DNA sequence: TGTGCCAGCAGCCAAGATGGGCTAGGGGTGGAGACCCAGTACTTC.

This chain's CDR3 is CASSLVVSGPFGETQYF. CDR3 bases: TGTGCCAGCAGCTTAGTGGTTAGCGGGCCGTTTGGAGAGACCCAGTACTTC. The gene calls are TRBV11-2 and TRBJ2-5; 7 positions agree with TRBD2. CDR3 length equals 17 residues. Germline CDR1 and CDR2: SGHAT and FQNNGV. V lost 1 base to trimming and J lost 4 bases; unmatched junction nucleotides: 12.

The rearrangement joins TRBV11-2 to TRBJ2-4; 7 bases are a match to TRBD2. The CDR3 extends over 15 amino acids. With V trimmed by 5 bases and J by 7 bases, 11 bases remained unmatched. The germline V gene encodes CDR1 SGHAT and CDR2 FQNNGV. CDR3 loop: CASSTGTNHWNIQYF. CDR3 nucleotides: TGTGCCAGCAGCACCGGGACTAACCATTGGAACATTCAGTACTTC.

A few counts support this clonotype. The rearrangement joins TRBV12-3 or TRBV12-4 to TRBJ2-7, with TRBD2 as a possible D gene (5 bases). The CDR3 spans 11 residues. V was trimmed by 6 bases and J by 6 bases, leaving 9 bases between them. CDR3 sequence (DNA): TGTGCCAGCAGACGGAGCGGCGAGCAGTACTTC. Its translation is CASRRSGEQYF.

This clonotype was seen repeatedly, ten times or more. V usage is TRBV12-3 or TRBV12-4 and J usage is TRBJ2-6, with D uncertain. Trimming shortened V by 5 bases and J by 0 bases, and 5 bases separated the two germline ends. The CDR3 length is 14 residues. The CDR3 region is CASSRTSGANVLTF. The CDR3 DNA reads TGTGCCAGCAGTAGGACCTCTGGGGCCAACGTCCTGACTTTC.

J is TRBJ1-1 and V is TRBV27; 7 bases are shared with TRBD1. Germline values: CDR1 MNHEY, CDR2 SMNVEV (reference sequence). J gave up 4 bases and V 3 bases, and 5 bases lay outside the gene matches. CDR3 size: 14 residues. The CDR3 loop is CASSLTRQGTEAFF. The CDR3 DNA follows: TGTGCCAGCAGTTTGACCCGACAGGGCACTGAAGCTTTCTTT.

This clonotype was found many times. The V and J genes are TRBV2 and TRBJ2-1; 7 nucleotides agree with TRBD1. Germline V gene sequence: CDR1 SNHLY, CDR2 FYNNEI. The CDR3 is 11 residues long. CDR3 bases: TGTGCGATACAGGGGAACAATGAGCAGTTCTTC. It specifies CAIQGNNEQFF.

This clonotype was seen ten or more times. The genes are TRBV20-1 and TRBJ2-5, with D possibly TRBD2 on 5 matching bases. This CDR3 comprises 13 residues. Trimming removed 3 bases at V and 9 bases at J, with 17 bases between. Germline CDR1 reads DFQATT; CDR2 reads SNEGSKA (reference sequence). The CDR3 bases are TGCAGTGCTAGTTGGGTACAGTCCGGGGCCCAGTACTTC. It codes for CSASWVQSGAQYF.

This chain joins TRBV27 and TRBJ2-5; possible D gene TRBD2, 5 bases. The ends were cut back, 5 bases at V and 4 bases at J, with 11 bases in the middle. CDR3 size: 13 residues. From germline, CDR1 is MNHEY and CDR2 SMNVEV (reference sequence). This chain's CDR3 is CASSISRGETQYF. CDR3 sequence (DNA): TGTGCCAGCAGTATCAGCCGGGGAGAGACCCAGTACTTC.